A selection of T cell receptor beta chains follows, all from one sample in a study of PD-1 blockade in mismatch repair-deficient tumors. Assay used: immunoSEQ multiplex PCR; TCRdb lists only in-frame clones, some missing. This table holds roughly 130,000 clones, 88% found once. This material consisted of peripheral blood, taken 72 weeks after starting pembrolizumab. The receptors were sampled from an adult with mismatch repair-deficient cancer. Both conserved end residues are part of each CDR3. The D gene is left open where the match is weak. Only part of the rows carry a size: once, few, many, or a class if the clone is expanded.

NA,TRBV9,TRBJ1-1,NA,CASSVGTDTEAFF,TGTGCCAGCAGCGTAGGGACGGACACTGAAGCTTTCTTT
NA,TRBV4-3,TRBJ2-1,NA,CASSQVRSSIEQFF,TGCGCCAGCAGCCAAGTTCGAAGTTCAATTGAGCAGTTCTTC
TRBD2,TRBV11-2,TRBJ2-3,NA,CASSYSGSGADTQYF,TGTGCCAGCAGCTATAGCGGGAGTGGCGCAGATACGCAGTATTTT
NA,TRBV5-1,TRBJ1-1,NA,CASSSEGLNTEAFF,TGCGCCAGCAGCTCCGAAGGGCTGAACACTGAAGCTTTCTTT
NA,TRBV19,TRBJ2-3,NA,CASSVRQGTDTQYF,TGTGCCAGTAGTGTCCGACAGGGCACAGATACGCAGTATTTT
TRBD1,TRBV4-3,TRBJ1-4,few,CASSQDLGDRGYEKLFF,TGCGCCAGCAGCCAAGATCTTGGGGACAGGGGATACGAAAAACTGTTTTTT
NA,TRBV7-2,TRBJ2-7,NA,CASSLALTVYEQYF,TGTGCCAGCAGCTTAGCGCTCACAGTCTACGAGCAGTACTTC
NA,TRBV7-6,TRBJ2-3,NA,CASSSPGGILADTQYF,TGTGCCAGCAGCTCCCCCGGGGGCATTTTAGCAGATACGCAGTATTTT
NA,TRBV9,TRBJ1-2,NA,CASSVGQGPNYGYTF,TGTGCCAGCAGCGTAGGGCAGGGGCCTAACTATGGCTACACCTTC
NA,TRBV15,TRBJ1-5,NA,CATSRDKQGSQPQHF,TGTGCCACCAGCAGAGATAAGCAGGGCTCACAGCCCCAGCATTTT
NA,TRBV29-1,TRBJ1-1,NA,CSVAPGQNTEAFF,TGCAGCGTTGCTCCAGGTCAGAACACTGAAGCTTTCTTT
NA,TRBV30,TRBJ2-3,many,CAWSVLGGAKDTQYF,TGTGCCTGGAGTGTACTAGGAGGGGCTAAAGATACGCAGTATTTT
NA,TRBV14,TRBJ2-1,few,CASSQGRVGNEQFF,TGTGCCAGCAGCCAGGGCAGGGTTGGCAATGAGCAGTTCTTC
NA,TRBV29-1,TRBJ2-2,NA,CSVRGQKNTGELFF,TGCAGCGTTCGAGGACAGAAGAACACCGGGGAGCTGTTTTTT
NA,TRBV5-1,TRBJ2-3,NA,CASGTSWRDTQYF,TGCGCCAGCGGAACTAGCTGGAGGGATACGCAGTATTTT
TRBD1,TRBV11-2,TRBJ2-7,NA,CASSLDRGLGEQYF,TGTGCCAGCAGCTTAGACAGGGGGTTAGGCGAGCAGTACTTC
NA,TRBV6-6,TRBJ2-2,NA,CASTRFDTGELFF,TGTGCCAGCACTCGTTTCGACACCGGGGAGCTGTTTTTT
NA,TRBV13,TRBJ2-7,NA,CASSLGSSEWPYEQYF,TGTGCCAGCAGCTTAGGGAGTAGTGAGTGGCCCTACGAGCAGTACTTC
NA,TRBV30,TRBJ1-2,NA,CAWIQGYNGYTF,TGTGCCTGGATACAGGGATATAATGGCTACACCTTC
TRBD1,TRBV4-1,TRBJ2-1,NA,CASSLTGGLGQFF,TGCGCCAGCAGCCTTACAGGGGGGTTGGGGCAGTTCTTC
NA,TRBV11-1,TRBJ2-3,NA,CASSRPRGTFSTDTQYF,TGTGCCAGCAGCCGACCGCGGGGGACATTTAGCACAGATACGCAGTATTTT
NA,TRBV6-5,TRBJ2-5,NA,CASSYSYPAETQYF,TGTGCCAGCAGTTACTCTTACCCGGCTGAGACCCAGTACTTC
TRBD2,TRBV4-1,TRBJ2-2,NA,CASSLLARTSGRFTGELFF,TGCGCCAGCAGCCTACTAGCCAGGACTAGCGGGAGATTCACCGGGGAGCTGTTTTTT
NA,TRBV5-4,TRBJ2-5,NA,CASSFRVEETQYF,TGTGCCAGCAGCTTTCGGGTGGAAGAGACCCAGTACTTC
TRBD1,TRBV30,TRBJ2-2,NA,CAWISRDRGVGELFF,TGTGCCTGGATCAGCCGAGACAGGGGAGTCGGGGAGCTGTTTTTT
TRBD1,TRBV18,TRBJ2-7,NA,CASSPRGTDYEQYF,TGTGCCAGCTCACCACGGGGGACAGACTACGAGCAGTACTTC
NA,TRBV6-6,TRBJ2-5,NA,CASSYIREPQETQYF,TGTGCCAGCAGTTACATTCGGGAGCCCCAAGAGACCCAGTACTTC
NA,TRBV29-1,TRBJ2-3,NA,CSVEAPSSTDTQYF,TGCAGCGTTGAGGCACCATCTAGCACAGATACGCAGTATTTT
NA,TRBV5-6,TRBJ2-3,NA,CASSDLLLGGTDTQYF,TGTGCCAGCAGCGATCTCCTTTTAGGGGGCACAGATACGCAGTATTTT
NA,TRBV29-1,TRBJ2-5,NA,CSAAVQETQYF,TGCAGCGCCGCCGTCCAAGAGACCCAGTACTTC
NA,TRBV9,TRBJ2-3,NA,CASSSQRSTDTQYF,TGTGCCAGCAGCTCCCAGAGAAGCACAGATACGCAGTATTTT
TRBD1,TRBV7-9,TRBJ2-7,NA,CASSTTGGESYEQYF,TGTGCCAGCAGCACGACAGGGGGCGAGTCCTACGAGCAGTACTTC
TRBD1,TRBV7-9,TRBJ2-6,few,CASSLGGRDRSSGANVLTF,TGTGCCAGCAGCTTAGGCGGGCGGGACAGGTCGTCTGGGGCCAACGTCCTGACTTTC
NA,TRBV6-5,TRBJ1-2,NA,CASRTRTAVHYGYTF,TGTGCCAGCAGAACGCGGACAGCGGTCCACTATGGCTACACCTTC
TRBD2,TRBV10-3,TRBJ2-1,NA,CAISVGGLAGQDEQFF,TGTGCCATCAGTGTTGGGGGACTAGCGGGTCAGGATGAGCAGTTCTTC
NA,TRBV30,TRBJ1-1,NA,CAWSTGLSADANTEAFF,TGTGCCTGGAGTACAGGGTTGTCGGCGGACGCGAACACTGAAGCTTTCTTT
TRBD2,TRBV19,TRBJ2-2,NA,CASSIPSGSRNTGELFF,TGTGCCAGTAGTATACCTAGCGGGAGTCGGAACACCGGGGAGCTGTTTTTT
TRBD1,TRBV10-3,TRBJ1-5,NA,CAISETGEDNQPQHF,TGTGCCATCAGTGAAACAGGGGAAGACAATCAGCCCCAGCATTTT
NA,TRBV6-1,TRBJ1-1,NA,CASSEKNAEAFF,TGTGCCAGCAGCGAAAAGAACGCAGAGGCTTTCTTT
TRBD2,TRBV7-2,TRBJ2-1,NA,CASSSQVTSGPYNEQFF,TGTGCCAGCAGCTCGCAGGTAACTAGCGGACCTTACAATGAGCAGTTCTTC
NA,TRBV5-6,TRBJ2-1,NA,CASSALLGSYNEQFF,TGTGCCAGCAGCGCCTTATTGGGGTCCTACAATGAGCAGTTCTTC
NA,TRBV4-2,TRBJ2-1,NA,CASSQPAAYNEQFF,TGTGCCAGCAGCCAACCTGCGGCCTACAATGAGCAGTTCTTC
TRBD2,TRBV27,TRBJ2-1,NA,CASSFGGRGNEQFF,TGTGCCAGCAGTTTTGGCGGGAGAGGCAATGAGCAGTTCTTC
NA,TRBV9,TRBJ2-3,NA,CASSVVSGDTQYF,TGTGCCAGCAGCGTAGTATCAGGAGATACGCAGTATTTT
NA,TRBV11-1,TRBJ2-6,few,CASSAGAGMTGANVLTF,TGTGCCAGCAGCGCCGGGGCAGGGATGACTGGGGCCAACGTCCTGACTTTC
NA,TRBV4-1,TRBJ1-3,NA,CASRLPGGPGNTIYF,TGCGCCAGCAGGCTCCCGGGGGGGCCTGGAAACACCATATATTTT
NA,TRBV6-5,TRBJ1-2,NA,CASSYSETVNYGYTF,TGTGCCAGCAGTTACTCGGAGACAGTTAACTATGGCTACACCTTC
NA,TRBV4-3,TRBJ2-7,NA,CASSQDGEGSYEQYF,TGCGCCAGCAGCCAAGATGGAGAAGGCTCCTACGAGCAGTACTTC
NA,TRBV6-4,TRBJ1-2,NA,CASSDSGAVMSF,TGTGCCAGCAGTGACTCGGGGGCCGTAATGTCCTTC
TRBD2,TRBV27,TRBJ2-1,NA,CASSWLAGGNEQFF,TGTGCCAGCAGTTGGCTAGCGGGAGGGAATGAGCAGTTCTTC
TRBD1,TRBV19,TRBJ2-7,NA,CASSIALETGDSYEQYF,TGTGCCAGTAGTATAGCGCTGGAGACAGGGGACTCCTACGAGCAGTACTTC
NA,TRBV6-5,TRBJ2-2,NA,CASSYRSLTGELFF,TGTGCCAGCAGTTACAGGTCACTCACCGGGGAGCTGTTTTTT
NA,TRBV19,TRBJ2-3,once,CASSLDSSTDTQYF,TGTGCCAGTAGCCTAGACAGCAGCACAGATACGCAGTATTTT
NA,TRBV7-8,TRBJ2-3,NA,CASSLGVTDTQYF,TGTGCCAGCAGCTTAGGGGTAACAGATACGCAGTATTTT
TRBD1,TRBV30,TRBJ2-2,NA,CAWKSRIGQGKIGELFF,TGTGCCTGGAAGTCGCGAATAGGACAGGGGAAGATCGGGGAGCTGTTTTTT